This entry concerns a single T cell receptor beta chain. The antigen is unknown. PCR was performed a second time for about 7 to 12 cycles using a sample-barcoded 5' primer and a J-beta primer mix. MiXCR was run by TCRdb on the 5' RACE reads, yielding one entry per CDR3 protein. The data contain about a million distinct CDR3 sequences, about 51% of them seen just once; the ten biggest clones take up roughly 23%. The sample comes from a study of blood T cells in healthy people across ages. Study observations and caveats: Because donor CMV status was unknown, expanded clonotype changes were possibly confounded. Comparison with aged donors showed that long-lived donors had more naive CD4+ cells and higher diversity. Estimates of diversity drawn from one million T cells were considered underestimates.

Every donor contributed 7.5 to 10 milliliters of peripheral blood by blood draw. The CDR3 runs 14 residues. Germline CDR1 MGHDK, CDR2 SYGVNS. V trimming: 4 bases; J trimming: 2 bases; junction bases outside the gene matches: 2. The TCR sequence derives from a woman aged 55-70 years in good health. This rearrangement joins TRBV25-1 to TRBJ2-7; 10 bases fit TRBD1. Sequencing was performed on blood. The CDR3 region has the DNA TGTGCCAGCAGTGCGGGACAGGGGACCTACGAGCAGTACTTC. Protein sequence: CASSAGQGTYEQYF.